This T cell receptor (beta chain) is drawn from a study of T cells of healthy individuals. The J segment lost 1 base and the V segment lost 4 bases, leaving 5 bases of the junction unmatched. CDR1 and CDR2 (germline): LGHDT, YNNKEL (reference sequence). CDR3 length equals 17 residues. This clonotype came up a few times. TCRdb re-analysed the 5' RACE reads in MiXCR, keeping a single row per CDR3 protein. The profile covers nearly 100,000 distinct CDR3 sequences, with 17% appearing a single time and roughly 6.2% taken by the ten largest. The chain is built from TRBV3-1 and TRBJ2-3; 13 bases are a match to TRBD2. The clonotype originates from a human donor in good health. The CDR3 region is CASSPLGTSGGTDTQYF. The CDR3, as DNA: TGTGCCAGCAGCCCCCTGGGGACTAGCGGGGGCACAGATACGCAGTATTTT.